One and the same sample provided the 13 T cell receptor beta chains below, sequenced in a study of T cells after somatic rescue of genetic block. Some clones are missing from TCRdb's copy, which holds only in-frame ones; the method was immunoSEQ multiplex PCR. The table has roughly 120,000 clones, 75% to 95% seen once. Sequencing was carried out using peripheral blood mononuclear cells (PBMCs). All receptors come from a woman aged 18-35 years.

This chain links TRBV6-4 with TRBJ2-1; D gene uncertain. Deletions cut 6 bases from V and 6 bases from J, with 6 bases between. Germline lookup yields CDR1 MRHNA and CDR2 SNTAGT. CDR3 length: 11 amino acids. The CDR3 reads CASSWGNEQFF. The CDR3 nucleotides are TGTGCCAGCAGCTGGGGCAATGAGCAGTTCTTC.

V is TRBV5-4 and J is TRBJ2-5, with a possible D match to TRBD2 (6 bases). Germline CDR1 reads SGHNT; CDR2 reads YYREEE (reference sequence). V was shortened by 3 bases and J by 2 bases, with 17 bases between the two germline ends. The CDR3 runs 16 residues. CDR3 sequence: CASSSVGLASQETQYF. As DNA, the CDR3 is TGTGCCAGCAGCTCGGTGGGTCTAGCGTCACAAGAGACCCAGTACTTC. Together with reference TRBV5-4 and TRBJ2-5, the CDR3 gives the full variable domain: ETGVTQSPTHLIKTRGQQVTLRCSSQSGHNTVSWYQQALGQGPQFIFQYYREEENGRGNFPPRFSGLQFPNYSSELNVNALELDDSALYLCASSSVGLASQETQYFGPGTRLLVL.

This chain connects TRBV9 to TRBJ2-2; no firm D call. The length of the CDR3 is 15 residues. Germline assignment: CDR1 SGDLS and CDR2 YYNGEE. Trimming stripped 2 bases from V and 7 bases from J, with 15 bases between. CDR3 residues: CASSVLTRPDGELFF. The DNA of the CDR3 is TGTGCCAGCAGCGTCTTGACCCGTCCGGACGGGGAGCTGTTTTTT. Drawing the rest from reference TRBV9 and TRBJ2-2, the complete variable domain is DSGVTQTPKHLITATGQRVTLRCSPRSGDLSVYWYQQSLDQGLQFLIQYYNGEERAKGNILERFSAQQFPDLHSELNLSSLELGDSALYFCASSVLTRPDGELFFGEGSRLTVL.

V usage is TRBV5-1 and J usage is TRBJ1-2; D not resolved. The germline gives CDR1 SGHRS, CDR2 YFSETQ. CDR3 size: 15 residues. The V end was cut by 4 bases, the J end by 4 bases, with 17 bases between. The chain's CDR3 is CASSEGGIRGYGYTF. In DNA form, the CDR3 reads TGCGCCAGCAGCGAGGGCGGGATTCGGGGCTATGGCTACACCTTC.

The chain uses TRBV5-5 and TRBJ1-4, with a weak D call TRBD1 (5 bases). Germline V CDR1 and CDR2: SGHKS, YYEKEE (reference sequence). The CDR3 contains 17 residues. V was shortened by 0 bases and J by 4 bases, with 16 bases between the two germline ends. The CDR3 DNA is TGTGCCAGCAGCTTGGTGTCCAGGGCGGACGGTAATGAAAAACTGTTTTTT. It codes for CASSLVSRADGNEKLFF.

The sample holds a few counts of this clone. The V call is TRBV4-1, the J call TRBJ2-4; D unresolved. The CDR3 spans 11 residues. V was cut by 1 base and J by 9 bases, with 4 bases left in between. The germline V gene encodes CDR1 MGHRA and CDR2 YSYEKL. The CDR3 coding sequence is TGCGCCAGCAGCCAAGGGGTCATTCAGTACTTC. Translation gives CASSQGVIQYF.

The sample holds a few counts of this clone. The chain uses TRBV5-4 and TRBJ1-6, with a possible D match to TRBD1 (6 bases). This CDR3 comprises 17 residues. Trimming removed 0 bases from V and 10 bases from J, with 20 bases in between. CDR1 and CDR2 from the germline V gene are SGHNT and YYREEE (reference sequence). CDR3 coding DNA: TGTGCCAGCAGCTTGGCCTCATGGGGCAGGGGTGGGTCACCCCTCCACTTT. It codes for CASSLASWGRGGSPLHF.

The rearrangement joins TRBV5-5 to TRBJ1-6; D is unresolved. CDR3 length: 17 amino acids. Germline V gene lookup returns CDR1 SGHKS and CDR2 YYEKEE (reference sequence). Trimming left V 3 bases short and J 0 bases short, with 13 bases between. The CDR3 loop is CASSSPSGSSYNSPLHF. CDR3 bases: TGTGCCAGCAGCTCCCCTAGCGGGAGCTCCTATAATTCACCCCTCCACTTT.

The chain links TRBV29-1 to TRBJ1-2, with 7 bases matching TRBD1. V trimming: 7 bases; J trimming: 5 bases; junction bases outside the gene matches: 16. This CDR3 contains 15 residues. Germline loops: CDR1 SQVTM, CDR2 ANQGSEA. This CDR3 reads CSADRQGEEEYGYTF. CDR3 in DNA: TGCAGCGCCGACCGACAGGGCGAGGAGGAATATGGCTACACCTTC.

The chain employs TRBV6-1 and TRBJ2-1, with 7 positions matching TRBD2. Germline V gives CDR1 MNHNS, CDR2 SASEGT. The length of the CDR3 is 14 residues. The V gene end was trimmed by 4 bases and the J gene end by 6 bases; junction bases not matched to a gene: 6. CDR3 amino acids: CASSGGGGINEQFF. The CDR3 DNA reads TGTGCCAGCAGTGGGGGGGGAGGAATCAATGAGCAGTTCTTC.

This chain joins TRBV19 and TRBJ1-4; 7 bases agree with TRBD1. Unmatched junction bases numbered 1, after V lost 3 bases and J lost 6 bases. The CDR3 loop spans 13 amino acids. CDR1 is LNHDA, CDR2 SQIVND, per germline (reference sequence). For the CDR3, the DNA is TGTGCCAGTAGTATTGGGACAGATGAAAAACTGTTTTTT. Its translation is CASSIGTDEKLFF.

The V and J genes are TRBV19 and TRBJ2-3, with D possibly TRBD1 on 6 matching bases. The V end lost 6 bases, the J end lost 5 bases, and 15 bases lay between the germline ends. Germline values: CDR1 LNHDA, CDR2 SQIVND (reference sequence). This CDR3 region has 14 residues. The CDR3 DNA follows: TGTGCCAGTAGGATATCAGGGGCTCGAGATACGCAGTATTTT. Translating gives CASRISGARDTQYF.

The chain recombines TRBV6-1 with TRBJ2-3; possible D gene TRBD1, 5 bases. Germline CDR1 and CDR2: MNHNS and SASEGT. Trimming took off 4 bases at V and 7 bases at J, with 9 bases between the two ends. This CDR3 has 12 amino acids. Here the CDR3 DNA reads TGTGCCAGCAGTGTGGACACCTATACGCAGTATTTT. This translates into CASSVDTYTQYF.